Listed here are 27 T cell receptor beta chains from one sample, sequenced in a study of OX40 agonist ivuxolimab in advanced cancers. TCRdb's table, derived via immunoSEQ multiplex PCR, lists solely in-frame clones and lacks some. This sample carries roughly 60,000 clones, roughly 91% of them seen once, and the ten largest clones take about 25%. The specimen comprised CD4+ or CD8+ T cells sorted from blood, sampled in a trial of the OX40 agonist ivuxolimab. Receptors were obtained from an adult with an advanced solid tumor such as melanoma, head and neck, liver or kidney cancer.

A remark on this clone: The junction shows a germline mismatch at one end, possibly a read error. J is TRBJ1-2 and V is TRBV25-1; D ambiguous. CDR3 length equals 14 residues. From germline, CDR1 is MGHDK and CDR2 SYGVNS. The CDR3 DNA reads as TGTGCCAGCAGTGAAAATCGTCGCATAACTGGCCACACCTTC. This gives the protein CASSENRRITGHTF.

This rearrangement joins TRBV6-5 to TRBJ1-2, with no clear D. The germline gives CDR1 MNHEY, CDR2 SVGAGI. Trimming took off 10 bases at V and 8 bases at J, with 20 bases between the two ends. CDR3 length equals 13 residues. DNA of the CDR3: TGTGCCACTGCGGACGGAAATCCGGGAGGCTACACCTTC. This gives the protein CATADGNPGGYTF.

The chain links TRBV7-6 to TRBJ2-2; 7 bases are a match to TRBD2. The V gene end was trimmed by 7 bases and the J gene end by 4 bases; junction bases not matched to a gene: 3. This CDR3 has 13 residues. Germline values: CDR1 SGHVS, CDR2 FNYEAQ. The CDR3 region is CASILAVTGELFF. In nucleotides, the CDR3 is TGTGCCAGCATCCTAGCGGTCACCGGGGAGCTGTTTTTT.

The gene calls are TRBV7-9 and TRBJ2-1; no clear D. The CDR3 length is 17 residues. Per the germline V gene, CDR1 is SEHNR and CDR2 is FQNEAQ (reference sequence). V was trimmed by 5 bases and J by 3 bases, leaving 20 bases between them. DNA of the CDR3: TGTGCCAGCAGCATCTTTAGAACACAGAAACTCTACAATGAGCAGTTCTTC. Amino acids: CASSIFRTQKLYNEQFF. Using reference TRBV7-9 and TRBJ2-1 for the parts outside the CDR3, the full variable domain is DTGVSQNPRHKITKRGQNVTFRCDPISEHNRLYWYRQTLGQGPEFLTYFQNEAQLEKSRLLSDRFSAERPKGSFSTLEIQRTEQGDSAMYLCASSIFRTQKLYNEQFFGPGTRLTVL.

This chain uses TRBV4-1 with TRBJ2-1, with 13 bases lining up with TRBD2. Losses at the gene ends were 4 bases for V and 8 bases for J; bases not matched to a gene: 5. CDR3 length: 15 amino acids. The V gene's germline CDR1 is MGHRA and CDR2 YSYEKL. CDR3 DNA: TGCGCCAGCAGCCCACGGACTAGCGGGAGTGATGAGCAGTTCTTC. This sequence encodes CASSPRTSGSDEQFF.

The J gene is TRBJ2-6, the V gene TRBV5-1; D tentatively fits TRBD1 or TRBD2 (5 bases each). This CDR3 comprises 14 residues. Germline CDR1 is SGHRS and CDR2 is YFSETQ. V lost 5 bases and J 3 bases, leaving 9 bases between the germline ends. Here the CDR3 DNA reads TGCGCCAGCAGTCTGGGGGTTGGGGCCAACGTCCTGACTTTC. It specifies CASSLGVGANVLTF.

This rearrangement joins TRBV7-9 to TRBJ2-1, with a weak D call TRBD2 (5 bases). This CDR3 is built from 12 residues. Germline V CDR1 and CDR2: SEHNR, FQNEAQ (reference sequence). V lost 5 bases and J lost 8, with 10 bases in between. Written as DNA, the CDR3 is TGTGCCAGCAGCACGGGAATGGATGAGCAGTTCTTC. Its protein product is CASSTGMDEQFF.

The V gene is TRBV19, the J gene TRBJ2-1; possibly TRBD2 for D (5 bases). The V gene's germline CDR1 is LNHDA and CDR2 SQIVND (reference sequence). This CDR3 has 15 amino acids. Trimming pared 3 bases from V and 3 bases from J, leaving 12 bases between. Here the CDR3 reads CASSILPAGYNEQFF. CDR3 bases: TGTGCCAGTAGTATCTTGCCTGCGGGCTACAATGAGCAGTTCTTC.

The J gene is TRBJ2-7, the V gene TRBV7-9, with TRBD2 matching 14 bases. J gave up 3 bases and V 3 bases, and 10 bases lay outside the gene matches. There are 18 residues in the CDR3. Germline CDR1 reads SEHNR; CDR2 reads FQNEAQ (reference sequence). The CDR3 DNA reads as TGTGCCAGCAGCTTTGCCTTCGGGACTAGCGGGAGCATCTACGAGCAGTACTTC. Its protein is CASSFAFGTSGSIYEQYF. Full variable domain (missing parts from reference TRBV7-9 and TRBJ2-7): DTGVSQNPRHKITKRGQNVTFRCDPISEHNRLYWYRQTLGQGPEFLTYFQNEAQLEKSRLLSDRFSAERPKGSFSTLEIQRTEQGDSAMYLCASSFAFGTSGSIYEQYFGPGTRLTVT.

The chain combines TRBV5-8 with TRBJ2-1; TRBD2 aligns across 8 bases. CDR3 length: 13 residues. The germline CDR1 and CDR2 sequences are SGHTS and YDEGEE. The CDR3 region is CGVAGGRYNEQFF. DNA of the CDR3: TGTGGGGTGGCGGGAGGCCGCTACAATGAGCAGTTCTTC.

The chain employs TRBV27 and TRBJ2-1, with a weak D call TRBD1 (5 bases). V shed 5 bases and J shed 0 bases, with 8 bases lying between them. Germline V lookup: CDR1 MNHEY, CDR2 SMNVEV (reference sequence). This CDR3 is 14 amino acids long. Here the CDR3 DNA reads TGTGCCAGCAGTCCTCAGGGCTCCTACAATGAGCAGTTCTTC. Translating gives CASSPQGSYNEQFF.

The rearrangement uses TRBV10-2 and TRBJ2-3; 8 nucleotides align to TRBD2. The V gene's germline CDR1 is WSHSY and CDR2 SAAADI. The CDR3 spans 15 residues. After removal of 8 bases from V and 5 bases from J, the junction contained 12 bases not matched to a gene. CDR3 sequence: CASGLAALTEDTQYF. CDR3 sequence (DNA): TGCGCCAGCGGACTAGCAGCCTTAACAGAAGATACGCAGTATTTT.

The chain uses TRBV28 and TRBJ1-2; 7 bases are shared with TRBD1. The trim removed 6 bases at V and 3 bases at J, leaving 4 bases unmatched. This CDR3 is built from 13 residues. Looked up from germline, CDR1 is MDHEN and CDR2 is SYDVKM. The CDR3 protein is CASSPGGDYGYTF. The CDR3 nucleotides are TGTGCCAGCAGCCCAGGGGGAGACTATGGCTACACCTTC.

The chain joins TRBV29-1 to TRBJ1-1; maybe TRBD1 (5 bases). Per germline, CDR1 SQVTM and CDR2 ANQGSEA. CDR3 size: 14 residues. Trimming took 8 bases from V and 0 from J, leaving 16 bases between them. CDR3 protein: CSTIDRSLNTEAFF. In nucleotides, the CDR3 is TGCAGCACTATTGACAGATCCTTGAACACTGAAGCTTTCTTT.

The genes are TRBV4-1 and TRBJ2-2, with a weak D call TRBD1 (5 bases). CDR1 is MGHRA and CDR2 is YSYEKL in the germline V gene. The CDR3 consists of 15 residues. V was trimmed by 5 bases and J by 6 bases, leaving 16 bases between them. The chain's CDR3 is CASSAEDTPAGELFF. The CDR3 nucleotides are TGCGCCAGCAGCGCCGAGGACACCCCGGCCGGGGAGCTGTTTTTT.

The V and J genes are TRBV7-9 and TRBJ1-2; D call uncertain. The CDR3 length is 16 residues. Per the germline V gene, CDR1 is SEHNR and CDR2 is FQNEAQ (reference sequence). Between the trimmed V and J ends, which lost 5 bases and 0 bases, there was a span of 16 bases. CDR3 protein: CASSPSEGSSNYGYTF. The CDR3 region has the DNA TGTGCCAGCAGCCCGTCAGAGGGCAGCTCTAACTATGGCTACACCTTC.

The chain employs TRBV7-9 and TRBJ2-7; the D is unclear. CDR1 is SEHNR, CDR2 FQNEAQ, per germline (reference sequence). CDR3 length: 12 residues. The germline V and J ends were trimmed by 6 bases and 0 bases, with 6 bases remaining between them. The CDR3 DNA follows: TGTGCCAGCAGACTGGACTCCTACGAGCAGTACTTC. Translation: CASRLDSYEQYF.

This chain uses TRBV6-5 with TRBJ2-2; 8 nucleotides agree with TRBD2. In germline, CDR1 is MNHEY, CDR2 SVGAGI. After removal of 7 bases from V and 1 base from J, the junction contained 2 bases not matched to a gene. This CDR3 has 14 amino acids. CDR3 sequence: CASKTSVNTGELFF. The DNA of the CDR3 is TGTGCCAGCAAGACTAGCGTGAACACCGGGGAGCTGTTTTTT.

This clone was seen once. The rearrangement uses TRBV2 and TRBJ2-7, with a tentative D call TRBD2 (6 bases). Trimming removed 7 bases from V and 0 bases from J, with 25 bases in between. CDR1 is SNHLY, CDR2 FYNNEI, per germline. This CDR3 spans 18 amino acids. The CDR3 coding sequence is TGTGCCAGCACCTTACCCCCATCTACTGAGCGGGTCTCCTACGAGCAGTACTTC. Protein: CASTLPPSTERVSYEQYF.

This sequence joins TRBV19 and TRBJ1-1; TRBD1 agrees at 7 bases. The V and J ends lost 7 bases and 0 bases, in that order; junction bases with no gene match: 5. Germline-derived CDR1 and CDR2 are LNHDA and SQIVND (reference sequence). CDR3 length: 14 amino acids. For the CDR3, the DNA is TGTGCCAGTACCTGGGGACAGATGAACACTGAAGCTTTCTTT. Protein: CASTWGQMNTEAFF.

The chain is built from TRBV10-1 and TRBJ2-2, with TRBD2 identical over 14 bases. Trimming removed 6 bases from V and 5 bases from J; junction bases left unmatched: 8. This CDR3 spans 17 amino acids. The germline V gene encodes CDR1 WNHNN and CDR2 SYGVQD (reference sequence). This CDR3 is CASSLGLAGDITGELFF. CDR3 coding DNA: TGCGCCAGCAGCTTGGGACTAGCGGGAGACATAACCGGGGAGCTGTTTTTT.

The chain links TRBV6-5 to TRBJ1-5, with no clear D. Trimming took 6 bases from V and 1 from J, leaving 10 bases between them. CDR1 and CDR2 from the germline V gene are MNHEY and SVGAGI. The CDR3 runs 14 residues. This CDR3 is CASSPHASNQPQHF. The CDR3 bases are TGTGCCAGCAGCCCCCACGCGAGCAATCAGCCCCAGCATTTT.

J is TRBJ2-1 and V is TRBV9; TRBD2 might be the D (6 bases). Trimming left V 0 bases short and J 3 bases short, with 7 bases between. The V gene's germline CDR1 is SGDLS and CDR2 YYNGEE. This CDR3 has 14 amino acids. The CDR3 loop is CASSVDGSYNEQFF. Here the CDR3 DNA reads TGTGCCAGCAGCGTAGACGGGAGCTACAATGAGCAGTTCTTC.

This chain links TRBV30 with TRBJ2-1, with D uncertain. This CDR3 has 13 residues. Trimming stripped 0 bases from V and 10 bases from J, with 13 bases between. CDR1 and CDR2 from the germline V gene are GTSNPN and SVGIG (reference sequence). The CDR3 sequence is CAWSVLRVKEQFF. The CDR3 DNA follows: TGTGCCTGGAGTGTACTAAGGGTGAAGGAGCAGTTCTTC.

The rearrangement joins TRBV19 to TRBJ2-3, with 13 bases aligning to TRBD2. The CDR3 has 18 amino acids. V shed 4 bases and J 1 base; nucleotides not matched to a gene: 8. In germline, CDR1 is LNHDA, CDR2 SQIVND (reference sequence). Here the CDR3 DNA reads TGTGCCAGTAGTAATGGACTAGCGGGAGATCTAGGCACAGATACGCAGTATTTT. Translating gives CASSNGLAGDLGTDTQYF.

This clone has just a few counts. The chain couples TRBV29-1 to TRBJ1-4, with D unresolved. The germline V gene encodes CDR1 SQVTM and CDR2 ANQGSEA. CDR3 length equals 12 residues. V was trimmed by 4 bases and J by 10 bases, leaving 13 bases between them. CDR3 residues: CSVVAAAGKLFF. The CDR3 coding sequence is TGCAGCGTTGTAGCCGCGGCTGGAAAACTGTTTTTT.

The rearrangement links TRBV19 to TRBJ2-7, with TRBD1 matching over 7 bases. V lost 2 bases to trimming and J lost 1 base; unmatched junction nucleotides: 2. The CDR3 contains 14 residues. Per germline, CDR1 LNHDA and CDR2 SQIVND (reference sequence). The CDR3 DNA is TGTGCCAGTAGTATATGGGACAGATCCTACGAGCAGTACTTC. Amino acid sequence: CASSIWDRSYEQYF.